The rows below give T cell receptor beta chains drawn from one sample of a study of T cells in Graves' hyperthyroidism and ophthalmopathy. TCRdb used MiXCR to reprocess the multiplex PCR reads, holding one entry per CDR3 protein. The top ten hold roughly 10% of the sample, which has hundreds of thousands of distinct CDR3 sequences, about 14% seen once. The sequenced sample consisted of blood. Receptor source: a woman aged 18-29 years with Graves' hyperthyroidism. Both conserved end residues are part of each CDR3. D genes are given only for firm matches. Size tells how often a clone was seen (once, few, many) or the class of an expanded clone, and some rows leave it out.

>-|TRBD2|TRBV6-2/TRBV6-3|TRBJ2-3
TGTGCCAGCAGAGGCGGGAGTAGGACAGATACGCAGTATTTT
CASRGGSRTDTQYF
>-|TRBD2|TRBV6-1|TRBJ2-7
TGTGCCAGCAGCGGCGAGGGAGCGGGAGACTACGAGCAGTACTTC
CASSGEGAGDYEQYF
>many|-|TRBV2|TRBJ2-7
TGTGCCAGCATAGGGGATCGAAACGAGCAGTACTTC
CASIGDRNEQYF
>-|-|TRBV7-9|TRBJ2-1
TGTGCCAGCAGCCCCGCTTGGTATGAGCAGTTCTTC
CASSPAWYEQFF
>many|-|TRBV11-2|TRBJ2-1
TGTGCCAGCAGCTTAGGGGAGTATGAGCAGTTCTTC
CASSLGEYEQFF
>many|-|TRBV29-1|TRBJ2-7
TGCAGCGCCACCGGGCCGTTAGGCTACGAGCAGTACTTC
CSATGPLGYEQYF
>many|-|TRBV11-1|TRBJ2-1
TGTGCCAGCAGCTTAGTACGTCTAGGGATTGATGAGCAGTTCTTC
CASSLVRLGIDEQFF
>few|-|TRBV20-1|TRBJ2-4
TGCAGTGCTACCCGGGACTCCTATCGAAACATTCAGTACTTC
CSATRDSYRNIQYF
>many|-|TRBV6-1|TRBJ1-1
TGTGCCAGCAGTGCCCCGGCGAACACTGAAGCTTTCTTT
CASSAPANTEAFF
>many|-|TRBV28|TRBJ1-2
TGTGCCAGCAGTTTAATCGGCTATGGCTACACCTTC
CASSLIGYGYTF
>many|TRBD1|TRBV11-3|TRBJ2-7
TGTGCCAGCAGAAGACAGGGGGGCGCCTACGAGCAGTACTTC
CASRRQGGAYEQYF
>-|TRBD1|TRBV14|TRBJ2-7
TGTGCCAGCAGCCGCGGCCGGGACAGGGACTACGAGCAGTACTTC
CASSRGRDRDYEQYF
>many|TRBD2|TRBV6-1|TRBJ2-3
TGTGCCAGCAGCCCCGGGGGGGTTAGCGGGATTGGAGATACGCAGTATTTT
CASSPGGVSGIGDTQYF
>few|-|TRBV10-3|TRBJ2-3
TGTGCCATCAGTGAGTCTTCGGTTGGGGACACAGATACGCAGTATTTT
CAISESSVGDTDTQYF
>-|-|TRBV19|TRBJ1-1
TGTGCCAGTAGTATTTCGTGGGGTACGTTCACTGAAGCTTTCTTT
CASSISWGTFTEAFF
>many|TRBD2|TRBV5-6|TRBJ2-1
TGTGCCAGCAGCCTTGGAGTGTGGCTAGCGGGATTTGGGTACAATGAGCAGTTCTTC
CASSLGVWLAGFGYNEQFF
>many|-|TRBV4-1|TRBJ1-2
TGCGCCAGCAGCCAAGATCGGGCAGGCCTCTATGGCTACACCTTC
CASSQDRAGLYGYTF
>-|-|TRBV3-1|TRBJ2-7
TGTGCCAGCAGCGATTTTTTGGGGGAGAGTTGCTTC
CASSDFLGESCF
>-|-|TRBV7-2|TRBJ2-6
TGTGCCAGCAGCTCCCCTCAAACGGGGGCGCGGGCCAACGTCCTGACTTTC
CASSSPQTGARANVLTF
>many|-|TRBV7-2|TRBJ2-7
TGTGCCAGCAGCCTCGGAGAAATGGTAACCGGCCCCTACGAGCAGTACTTC
CASSLGEMVTGPYEQYF
>many|TRBD2|TRBV7-2|TRBJ2-3
TGTGCCAGCAGCTCGGGACTAGCGGGAGGCCAAAAAATGTGGAAGATAGGAGATACGCAGTATTTT
CASSSGLAGGQKMWKIGDTQYF
>few|TRBD1|TRBV30|TRBJ1-5
TGTGCCTGGAGCACAGGGGGCAGTTCCAATCAGCCCCAGCATTTT
CAWSTGGSSNQPQHF
>few|TRBD2|TRBV5-4|TRBJ2-4
TGTGCCAGCAGTCCTGGGACTAGCGGAGAACCAAAAAACATTCAGTACTTC
CASSPGTSGEPKNIQYF
>many|TRBD1|TRBV28|TRBJ2-7
TGTGCCAGCAGGCGGGACCAGGGGGCGCGAGAGCAGTACTTC
CASRRDQGAREQYF
>-|TRBD1|TRBV7-9|TRBJ1-3
TGTGCCAGCAGCTTACAGGGGGCAAAGGGAAACACCATATATTTT
CASSLQGAKGNTIYF
>many|-|TRBV18|TRBJ2-1
TGTGCCAGCTCACCCCTCATGGAAATTTACAATGAGCAGTTCTTC
CASSPLMEIYNEQFF
>-|-|TRBV7-2|TRBJ2-1
TGTGCCAGCAGCGATTTCATGTTCTTCAGGAATGAGCAGTTCTTC
CASSDFMFFRNEQFF
>few|-|TRBV12-3/TRBV12-4|TRBJ1-2
TGTGCCAGCAGTTGGGGAAAGGGACGCGGCTATGGCTACACCTTC
CASSWGKGRGYGYTF
>many|-|TRBV11-3|TRBJ2-4
TGTGCCAGCAGCTTAGAATTTAGCAAAAACATTCAGTACTTC
CASSLEFSKNIQYF
>many|-|TRBV5-1|TRBJ2-3
TGCGCCAGCAGCGCGACAGCTAGCACAGATACGCAGTATTTT
CASSATASTDTQYF
>once|TRBD1|TRBV3-1|TRBJ1-2
TGTGCCAGCAGCCAAGGGGTCCCCCGGACAGGGCCTAACTATGGCTACACCTTC
CASSQGVPRTGPNYGYTF
>many|-|TRBV3-1|TRBJ1-5
TGTGCCAGCAGCGAGGGGTATCAGCCCCAGCATTTT
CASSEGYQPQHF
>few|-|TRBV3-1|TRBJ2-4
TGTGCCAGCAGCCAGGTTAGGGAAGATTTCAGGGAAGTAGCCAAAAACATTCAGTACTTC
CASSQVREDFREVAKNIQYF
>-|TRBD2|TRBV12-5|TRBJ2-1
TGTGCTAGTGGTTTTGGCGGGAGTTGGTACAATGAGCAGTTCTTC
CASGFGGSWYNEQFF
>many|TRBD1|TRBV2|TRBJ2-7
TGTGCCAGCAGGGGGACAGGGAGCTCCTACGAGCAGTACTTC
CASRGTGSSYEQYF
>-|TRBD1|TRBV25-1|TRBJ1-2
TGTGCCAGCGGGACAGGCCGGGAGCGGGGCTACACCTTC
CASGTGRERGYTF
>many|-|TRBV11-2|TRBJ2-5
TGTGCCAGCAGCTTAGAGGCCGGGGGCGGAGAGACCCAGTACTTC
CASSLEAGGGETQYF
>few|-|TRBV7-9|TRBJ2-3
TGTGCCAGCAGCTCGCCTGCAGTGGCAGATACGCAGTATTTT
CASSSPAVADTQYF
>few|TRBD2|TRBV9|TRBJ2-1
TGTGCCAGCAGCGGGGCTAGCGGGAGGGCCGCCAATGAGCAGTTCTTC
CASSGASGRAANEQFF
>-|TRBD2|TRBV6-1|TRBJ2-3
TGTGCCAGCAGTCAGACTAGCGGGAGTAGTACGCAGTATTTT
CASSQTSGSSTQYF
>few|TRBD1|TRBV27|TRBJ1-4
TGTGCCAGCAGGGGCCTGCGACAGGGGGCGAATGAAAAACTGTTTTTT
CASRGLRQGANEKLFF
>-|-|TRBV2|TRBJ2-3
TGTGCCAGCCGATTCAGCACAGATACGCAGTATTTT
CASRFSTDTQYF
>few|TRBD2|TRBV4-1|TRBJ2-1
TGCGCCAGCAGCGGCCTAGCGGGGAGTGATTACAATGAGCAGTTCTTC
CASSGLAGSDYNEQFF
>many|-|TRBV20-1|TRBJ2-3
TGCAGTGCTGTCCGATCGGACCTCGGCACAGATACGCAGTATTTT
CSAVRSDLGTDTQYF
>-|TRBD2|TRBV6-1|TRBJ2-2
TGTGCCAGCAGCCGAGGATACCGATTAGCGGGAGGGTACACCGGGGAGCTGTTTTTT
CASSRGYRLAGGYTGELFF
>few|TRBD2|TRBV29-1|TRBJ2-5
TGCAGCGTTGACCCCAGCGGGAGTGCCCAAGGGACCCAGTACTTC
CSVDPSGSAQGTQYF
>-|-|TRBV14|TRBJ1-6
TGTGCCAGCAGTCGAGGGGTTTCTAATTCACCCCTCCACTTT
CASSRGVSNSPLHF